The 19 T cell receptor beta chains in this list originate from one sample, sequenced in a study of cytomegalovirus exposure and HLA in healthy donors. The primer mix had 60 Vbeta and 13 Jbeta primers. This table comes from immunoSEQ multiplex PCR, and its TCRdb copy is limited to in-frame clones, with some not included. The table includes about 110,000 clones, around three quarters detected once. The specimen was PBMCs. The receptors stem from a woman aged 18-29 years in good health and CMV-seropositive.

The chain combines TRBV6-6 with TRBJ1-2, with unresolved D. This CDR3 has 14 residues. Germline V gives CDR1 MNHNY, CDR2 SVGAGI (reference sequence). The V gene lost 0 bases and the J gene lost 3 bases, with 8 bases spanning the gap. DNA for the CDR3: TGTGCCAGCAGTTACTCCGCGGGAGACTATGGCTACACCTTC. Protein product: CASSYSAGDYGYTF.

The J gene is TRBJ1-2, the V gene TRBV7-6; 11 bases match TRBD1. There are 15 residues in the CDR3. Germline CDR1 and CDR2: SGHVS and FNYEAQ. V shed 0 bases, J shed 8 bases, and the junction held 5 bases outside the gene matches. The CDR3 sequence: CASSLAGQGAGGYTF. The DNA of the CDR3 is TGTGCCAGCAGCTTAGCCGGACAGGGGGCGGGGGGCTACACCTTC.

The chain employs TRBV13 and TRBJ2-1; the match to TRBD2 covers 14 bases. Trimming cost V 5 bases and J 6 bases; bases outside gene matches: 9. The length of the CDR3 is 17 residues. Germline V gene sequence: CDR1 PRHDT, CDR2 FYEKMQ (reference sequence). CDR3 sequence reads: CASSQGTSGRVINEQFF. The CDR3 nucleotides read TGTGCCAGCAGCCAAGGGACTAGCGGGAGAGTGATCAATGAGCAGTTCTTC.

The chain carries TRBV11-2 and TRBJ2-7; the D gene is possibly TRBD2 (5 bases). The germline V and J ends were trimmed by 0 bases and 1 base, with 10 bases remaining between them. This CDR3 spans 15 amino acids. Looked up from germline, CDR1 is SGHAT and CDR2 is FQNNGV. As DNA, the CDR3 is TGTGCCAGCAGCTTAGATCCGGCGGGTTCCTACGAGCAGTACTTC. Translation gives CASSLDPAGSYEQYF.

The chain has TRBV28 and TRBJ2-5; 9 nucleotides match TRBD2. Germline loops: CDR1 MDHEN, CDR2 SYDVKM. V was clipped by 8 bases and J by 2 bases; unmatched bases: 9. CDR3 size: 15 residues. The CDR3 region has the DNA TGTGCCAGCGGATTAGCGGGAGAGCTACAAGAGACCCAGTACTTC. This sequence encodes CASGLAGELQETQYF.

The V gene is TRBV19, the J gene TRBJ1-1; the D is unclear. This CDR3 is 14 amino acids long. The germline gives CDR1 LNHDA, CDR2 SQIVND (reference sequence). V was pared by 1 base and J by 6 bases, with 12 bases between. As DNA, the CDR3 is TGTGCCAGTAGTATAGTCCGTGCAAACTCTGAAGCTTTCTTT. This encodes CASSIVRANSEAFF. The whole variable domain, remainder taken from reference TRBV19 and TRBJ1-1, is DGGITQSPKYLFRKEGQNVTLSCEQNLNHDAMYWYRQDPGQGLRLIYYSQIVNDFQKGDIAEGYSVSREKKESFPLTVTSAQKNPTAFYLCASSIVRANSEAFFGQGTRLTVV.

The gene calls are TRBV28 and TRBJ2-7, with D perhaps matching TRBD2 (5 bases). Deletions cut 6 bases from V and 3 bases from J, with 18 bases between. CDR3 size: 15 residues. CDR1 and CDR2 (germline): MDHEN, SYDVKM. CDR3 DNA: TGTGCCAGCAGCAGAACTAGTAAGCCTAACTACGAGCAGTACTTC. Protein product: CASSRTSKPNYEQYF.

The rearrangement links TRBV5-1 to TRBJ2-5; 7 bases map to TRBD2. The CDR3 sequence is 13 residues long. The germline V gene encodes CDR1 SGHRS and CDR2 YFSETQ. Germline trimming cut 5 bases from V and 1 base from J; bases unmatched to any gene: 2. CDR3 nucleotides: TGCGCCAGCAGTAGGGAGGGCCAAGAGACCCAGTACTTC. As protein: CASSREGQETQYF.

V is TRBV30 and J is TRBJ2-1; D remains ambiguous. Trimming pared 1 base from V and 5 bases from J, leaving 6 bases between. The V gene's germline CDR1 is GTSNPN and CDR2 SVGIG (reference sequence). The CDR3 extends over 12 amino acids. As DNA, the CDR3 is TGTGCCTGGAGTGACTACGACAATGAGCAGTTCTTC. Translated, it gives CAWSDYDNEQFF.

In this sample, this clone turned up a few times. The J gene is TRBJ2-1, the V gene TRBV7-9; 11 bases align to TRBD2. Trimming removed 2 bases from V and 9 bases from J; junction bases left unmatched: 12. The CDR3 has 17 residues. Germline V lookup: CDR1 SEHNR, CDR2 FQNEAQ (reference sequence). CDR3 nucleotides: TGTGCCAGCAGCTTACCGCCGGGACTAGCGGCATTCGGTGAGCAGTTCTTC. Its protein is CASSLPPGLAAFGEQFF.

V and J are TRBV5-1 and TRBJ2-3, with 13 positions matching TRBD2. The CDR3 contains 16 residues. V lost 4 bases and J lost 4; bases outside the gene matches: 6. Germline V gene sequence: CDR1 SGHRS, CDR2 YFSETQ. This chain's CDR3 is CASSATSGRMSDTQYF. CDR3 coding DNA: TGCGCCAGCAGCGCGACTAGCGGGAGGATGTCAGATACGCAGTATTTT. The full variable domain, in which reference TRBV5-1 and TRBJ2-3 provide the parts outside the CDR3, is KAGVTQTPRYLIKTRGQQVTLSCSPISGHRSVSWYQQTPGQGLQFLFEYFSETQRNKGNFPGRFSGRQFSNSRSEMNVSTLELGDSALYLCASSATSGRMSDTQYFGPGTRLTVL.

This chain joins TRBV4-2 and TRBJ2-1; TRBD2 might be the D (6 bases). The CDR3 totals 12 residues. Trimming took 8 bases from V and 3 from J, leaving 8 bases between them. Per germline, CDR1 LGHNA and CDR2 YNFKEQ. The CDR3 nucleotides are TGTGCCAGCGCGGGACTCTACAATGAGCAGTTCTTC. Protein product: CASAGLYNEQFF.

DNA of the CDR3: TGTGCCAGTAGTATGAAAGGAGGTAGACTTATCGAAAAACTGTTTTTT. Its translation is CASSMKGGRLIEKLFF. The V gene is TRBV19, the J gene TRBJ1-4; D unclear. The CDR3 contains 16 residues. Germline CDR1 reads LNHDA; CDR2 reads SQIVND (reference sequence). Between the trimmed V and J ends, which lost 3 bases and 8 bases, there was a span of 19 bases.

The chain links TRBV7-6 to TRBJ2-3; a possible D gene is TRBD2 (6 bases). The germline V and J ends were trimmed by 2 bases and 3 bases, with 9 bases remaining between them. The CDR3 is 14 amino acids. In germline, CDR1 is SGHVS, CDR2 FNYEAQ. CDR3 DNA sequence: TGTGCCAGCAGCTTAAAGGAGGGGACAGATACGCAGTATTTT. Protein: CASSLKEGTDTQYF.

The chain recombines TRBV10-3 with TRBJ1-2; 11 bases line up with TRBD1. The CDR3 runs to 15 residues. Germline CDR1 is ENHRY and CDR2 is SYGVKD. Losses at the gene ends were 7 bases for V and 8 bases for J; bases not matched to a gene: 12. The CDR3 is CAITISDRGLGGYTF. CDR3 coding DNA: TGTGCCATCACTATCTCGGACAGGGGGCTCGGAGGCTACACCTTC.

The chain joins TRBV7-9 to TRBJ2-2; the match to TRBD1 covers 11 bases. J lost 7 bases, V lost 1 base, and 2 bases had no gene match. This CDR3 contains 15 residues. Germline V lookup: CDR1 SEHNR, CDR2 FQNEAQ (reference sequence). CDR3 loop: CASSLGTGGIGELFF. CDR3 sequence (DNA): TGTGCCAGCAGCTTAGGGACAGGGGGCATCGGGGAGCTGTTTTTT.

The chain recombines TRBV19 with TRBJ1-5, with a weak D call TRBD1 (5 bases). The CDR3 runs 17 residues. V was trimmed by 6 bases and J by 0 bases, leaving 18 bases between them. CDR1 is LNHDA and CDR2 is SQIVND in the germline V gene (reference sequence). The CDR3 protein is CASSLFLTENSNQPQHF. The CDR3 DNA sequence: TGTGCCAGTAGCCTCTTCCTGACAGAAAATAGCAATCAGCCCCAGCATTTT.

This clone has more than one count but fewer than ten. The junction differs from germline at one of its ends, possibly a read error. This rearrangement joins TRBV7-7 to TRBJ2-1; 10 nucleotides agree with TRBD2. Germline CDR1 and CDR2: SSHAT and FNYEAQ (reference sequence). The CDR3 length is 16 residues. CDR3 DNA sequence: TGTGCTAGCAGCTTAGCCCCCAGCGGGGGGGGAAATGAGCAGTTCTTC. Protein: CASSLAPSGGGNEQFF.

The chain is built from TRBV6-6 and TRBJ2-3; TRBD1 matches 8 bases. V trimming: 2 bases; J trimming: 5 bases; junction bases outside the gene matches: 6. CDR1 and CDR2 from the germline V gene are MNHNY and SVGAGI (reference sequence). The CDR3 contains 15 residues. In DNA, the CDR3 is TGTGCCAGCAGTTACGCAGGGGGCGCGATAGATACGCAGTATTTT. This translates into CASSYAGGAIDTQYF.